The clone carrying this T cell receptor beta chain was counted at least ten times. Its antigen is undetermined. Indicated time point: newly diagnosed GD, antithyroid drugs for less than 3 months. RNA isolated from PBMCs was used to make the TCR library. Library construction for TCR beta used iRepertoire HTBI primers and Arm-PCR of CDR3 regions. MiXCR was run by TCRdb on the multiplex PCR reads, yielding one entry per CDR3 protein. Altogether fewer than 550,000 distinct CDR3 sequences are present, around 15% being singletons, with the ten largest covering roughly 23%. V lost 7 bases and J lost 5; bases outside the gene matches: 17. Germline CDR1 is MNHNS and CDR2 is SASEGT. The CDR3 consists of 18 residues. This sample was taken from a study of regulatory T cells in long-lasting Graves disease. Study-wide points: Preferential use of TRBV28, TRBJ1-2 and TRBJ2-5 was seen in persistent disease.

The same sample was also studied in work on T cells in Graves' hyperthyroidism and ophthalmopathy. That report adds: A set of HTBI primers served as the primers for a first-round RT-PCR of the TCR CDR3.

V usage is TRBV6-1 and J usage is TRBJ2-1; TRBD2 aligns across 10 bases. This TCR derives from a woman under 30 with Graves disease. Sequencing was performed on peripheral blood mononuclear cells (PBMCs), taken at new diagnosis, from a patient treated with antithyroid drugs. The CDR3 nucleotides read TGTGCCAGCACTCTTGGCCCCCCCGGACTAGCGGCTAACAATGAGCAGTTCTTC. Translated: CASTLGPPGLAANNEQFF.